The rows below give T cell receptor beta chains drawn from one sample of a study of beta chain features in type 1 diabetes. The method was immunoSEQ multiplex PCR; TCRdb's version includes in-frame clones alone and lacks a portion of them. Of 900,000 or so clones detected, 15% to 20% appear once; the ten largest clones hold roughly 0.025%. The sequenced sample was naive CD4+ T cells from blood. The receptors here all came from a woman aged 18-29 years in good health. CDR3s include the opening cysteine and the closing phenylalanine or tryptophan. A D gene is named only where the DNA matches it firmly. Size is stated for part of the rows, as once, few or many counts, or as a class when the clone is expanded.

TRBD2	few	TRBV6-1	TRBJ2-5	TGTGCCAGCAGGCTAGCGGGAGGGGAGACCCAGTACTTC	CASRLAGGETQYF
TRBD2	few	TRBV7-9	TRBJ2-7	TGTGCCAGCAGCTTCGGACTAGCGGGAGTGTACGAGCAGTACTTC	CASSFGLAGVYEQYF
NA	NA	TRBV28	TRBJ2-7	TGTGCCAGCAGTTTAGGTGATTACGAGCAGTACTTC	CASSLGDYEQYF
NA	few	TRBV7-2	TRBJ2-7	TGTGCCAGCAGCACCGGGTCCCGGTTTTTCGAGCAGTACTTC	CASSTGSRFFEQYF
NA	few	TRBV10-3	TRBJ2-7	TGTGCCATCAGTGACATCGGACAAGCCAAACTCTACGAGCAGTACTTC	CAISDIGQAKLYEQYF
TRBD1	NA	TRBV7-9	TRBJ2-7	TGTGCCAGCAGTCGTGGCCTTGACAGGGAATACGAGCAGTACTTC	CASSRGLDREYEQYF
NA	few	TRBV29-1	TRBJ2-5	TGCAGCGGAGGATCTGGGCAAGAGACCCAGTACTTC	CSGGSGQETQYF
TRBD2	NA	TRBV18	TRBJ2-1	TGTGCCAGCTCACCATGGACTAGCGGGAGGGTGGTTTACAATGAGCAGTTCTTC	CASSPWTSGRVVYNEQFF
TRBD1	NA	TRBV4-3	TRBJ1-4	TGCGCCAGCAGCCAATTCCGGGACAGGGTAGCAACTAATGAAAAACTGTTTTTT	CASSQFRDRVATNEKLFF
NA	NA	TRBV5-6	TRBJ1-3	TGTGCCAGCAGCTTAGGCCCACCCGTTAGGGGCTCTGGAAACACCATATATTTT	CASSLGPPVRGSGNTIYF
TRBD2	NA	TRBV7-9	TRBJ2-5	TGTGCCAGCAGCCCGGGGACTAGCGGGAGGGCCCAAGAGACCCAGTACTTC	CASSPGTSGRAQETQYF
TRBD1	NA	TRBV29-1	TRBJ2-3	TGCAGCGTTGAAAGGACAGGGGGCACAGATACGCAGTATTTT	CSVERTGGTDTQYF
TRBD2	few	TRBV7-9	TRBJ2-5	TGTGCCAGCAGCGATGCGGGAGTGCGGGAGACCCAGTACTTC	CASSDAGVRETQYF
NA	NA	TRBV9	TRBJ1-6	TGTGCCAGCAGCGGATCAGGGTTCGTTTCACCCCTCCACTTT	CASSGSGFVSPLHF
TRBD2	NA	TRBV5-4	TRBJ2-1	TGTGCCAGCAGCCGCGGGAGTGGGTCCTACAATGAGCAGTTCTTC	CASSRGSGSYNEQFF
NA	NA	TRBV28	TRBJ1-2	TGTGCCAGCAGTTTAGACCAGCACTATGGCTACACCTTC	CASSLDQHYGYTF
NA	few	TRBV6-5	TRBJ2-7	TGTGCCAGCAGTTACCGACTACCCCCCGAGCAGTACTTC	CASSYRLPPEQYF
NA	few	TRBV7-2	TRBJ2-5	TGTGCCAGCAGCTTAGGGGCGGGCCAAGAGACCCAGTACTTC	CASSLGAGQETQYF
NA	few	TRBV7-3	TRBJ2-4	TGTGCCAGCAGCTTAGGGGAGCCGAAAAACATTCAGTACTTC	CASSLGEPKNIQYF
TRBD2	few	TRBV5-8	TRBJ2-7	TGTGCCAGCAGCCTTGGACTAGCGGGAACCCATTACTACGAGCAGTACTTC	CASSLGLAGTHYYEQYF
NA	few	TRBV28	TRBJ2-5	TGTGCCAGCCACGAAAGCCAGAGAGAGACCCAGTACTTC	CASHESQRETQYF
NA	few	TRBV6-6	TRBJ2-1	TGTGCCAGCAGTTACTCGCCGAATGAGCAGTTCTTC	CASSYSPNEQFF
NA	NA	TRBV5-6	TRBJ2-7	TGTGCCAGCATGAACCGGCAGGGCTACGAGCAGTACTTC	CASMNRQGYEQYF
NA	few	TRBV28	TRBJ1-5	TGTGCCAGCAGTTTTTCCCATCAGCCCCAGCATTTT	CASSFSHQPQHF
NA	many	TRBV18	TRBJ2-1	TGTGCCAGCTCAGTTCTGGTGGATGAGCAGTTCTTC	CASSVLVDEQFF
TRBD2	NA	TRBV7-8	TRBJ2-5	TGTGCCAGCAGCTTACCTCTCGGACTAGCGGGGGGAGAGACCCAGTACTTC	CASSLPLGLAGGETQYF
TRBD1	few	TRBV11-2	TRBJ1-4	TGTGCCAGCAGATCCCAGGGGGCGGGTGAAAAACTGTTTTTT	CASRSQGAGEKLFF
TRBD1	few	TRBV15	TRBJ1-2	TGTGCCACCAGCAGAGATCTGGGGACAGGGTCGGGGTACACCTTC	CATSRDLGTGSGYTF
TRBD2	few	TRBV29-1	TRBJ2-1	TGCAGCGTTGAAAGAGCGGGAGGTCCTGCCGATGAGCAGTTCTTC	CSVERAGGPADEQFF
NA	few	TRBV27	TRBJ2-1	TGTGCCAGCAGACGACCGGGACTGACTTACAATGAGCAGTTCTTC	CASRRPGLTYNEQFF
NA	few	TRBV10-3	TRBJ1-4	TGTGCCATCAAAGGGGGAGAGGTGGAAAAACTGTTTTTT	CAIKGGEVEKLFF
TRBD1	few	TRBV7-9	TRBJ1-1	TGTGCCAGCAGCTTTTCAGGGGGTAACACTGAAGCTTTCTTT	CASSFSGGNTEAFF
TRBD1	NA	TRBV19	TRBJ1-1	TGTGCCAGTAGTGTCGACAGGGTGAACACTGAAGCTTTCTTT	CASSVDRVNTEAFF
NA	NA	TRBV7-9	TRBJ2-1	TGTGCCAGCAGCTACCCGGCCGCGGAGTCCAATGAGCAGTTCTTC	CASSYPAAESNEQFF
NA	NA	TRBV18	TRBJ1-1	TGTGCCAGCTCACCACCCGGTAAAGGTCACACTGAAGCTTTCTTT	CASSPPGKGHTEAFF
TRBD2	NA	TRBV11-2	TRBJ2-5	TGTGCCAGCAGCAGAGGACTAGCCCAGGAGACCCAGTACTTC	CASSRGLAQETQYF
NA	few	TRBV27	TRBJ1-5	TGTGCCAGCAGTTTATCTGGGGTAGTGAGGCATCAGCCCCAGCATTTT	CASSLSGVVRHQPQHF
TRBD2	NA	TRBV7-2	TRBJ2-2	TGTGCCAGCAGCTTGACTAGCGGGAACACCGGGGAGCTGTTTTTT	CASSLTSGNTGELFF
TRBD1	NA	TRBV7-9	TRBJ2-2	TGTGCCAGCAGCCGGGACAGCAACACCGGGGAGCTGTTTTTT	CASSRDSNTGELFF
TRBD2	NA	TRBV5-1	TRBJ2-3	TGCGCCAGCAGCCCGGGACTAGCGGGTTTAGATACGCAGTATTTT	CASSPGLAGLDTQYF
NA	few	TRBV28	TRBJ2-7	TGTGCCAGCAGTAAGGCAATCTCGGGGTACGAGCAGTACTTC	CASSKAISGYEQYF
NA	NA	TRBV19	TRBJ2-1	TGTGCCAGTGGACTTGAGGGAAGCTCCTACAATGAGCAGTTCTTC	CASGLEGSSYNEQFF
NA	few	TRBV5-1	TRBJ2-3	TGCGCCAGCAGCTTGGACGGGGCAACAGATACGCAGTATTTT	CASSLDGATDTQYF
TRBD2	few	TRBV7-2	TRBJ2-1	TGCGCCAGCAGCCCCCTAGCGGGAGCTCACAATGAGCAGTTCTTC	CASSPLAGAHNEQFF
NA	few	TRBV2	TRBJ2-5	TGTGCCAGCAGAAGGGCTACCATTTCTCAGTACTTC	CASRRATISQYF
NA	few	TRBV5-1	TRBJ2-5	TGCGCCAGCAGCGATGCGGATCGAGAGACCCAGTACTTC	CASSDADRETQYF
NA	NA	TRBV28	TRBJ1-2	TGTGCCAGCAGTGTGGGGTCCGGCTATGGCTACACCTTC	CASSVGSGYGYTF
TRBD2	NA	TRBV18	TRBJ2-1	TGTGCCAGCTCACCGGGGTCGGGAACTAGCGGGAGATACAATGAGCAGTTCTTC	CASSPGSGTSGRYNEQFF